The 15 T cell receptor beta chains below come from one sample, sequenced in a study of radiotherapy plus CTLA-4 blockade in lung cancer. Assay used: immunoSEQ multiplex PCR; TCRdb lists only in-frame clones, some missing. Of some 32,000 clones listed, 70% are singletons. The sample consisted of peripheral blood, taken from a patient treated with radiotherapy plus ipilimumab. The source of these receptors is a human donor with non-small cell lung cancer who had stable disease on radiotherapy plus ipilimumab.

This clone has only a few counts. The chain recombines TRBV7-2 with TRBJ1-2, with 7 positions matching TRBD1. The CDR3 totals 12 residues. CDR1 is SGHTA and CDR2 is FQGNSA in the germline V gene. V lost 7 bases to trimming and J lost 7 bases; unmatched junction nucleotides: 6. The DNA of the CDR3 is TGTGCCAGCAACGCAGGGGGGGGTGGCTACACCTTC. Translation gives CASNAGGGGYTF.

This sequence joins TRBV29-1 and TRBJ2-7, with 7 nucleotides matching TRBD1. With V trimmed by 4 bases and J by 2 bases, 8 bases remained unmatched. This CDR3 spans 14 amino acids. The V gene's germline CDR1 is SQVTM and CDR2 ANQGSEA. The DNA of the CDR3 is TGCAGCGTTGGTGGTAACAGGGGAACCTACGAGCAGTACTTC. Translating it yields CSVGGNRGTYEQYF.

Only a few counts were recorded for this clone. V is TRBV7-9 and J is TRBJ1-4, with a weak D call TRBD1 (5 bases). This CDR3 has 14 residues. Germline loops: CDR1 SEHNR, CDR2 FQNEAQ (reference sequence). V was trimmed by 0 bases and J by 8 bases, leaving 10 bases between them. The CDR3 DNA reads as TGTGCCAGCAGCTTAGCGGGGGGAAGAGAAAAACTGTTTTTT. It codes for CASSLAGGREKLFF.

Comment on this clone: One end of the junction fails to match germline, which may point to a read error. J is TRBJ1-2 and V is TRBV2; TRBD1 matches at 9 bases. Germline CDR1 SNHLY, CDR2 FYNNEI. The CDR3 runs 14 residues. The DNA of the CDR3 is TGTGCCAGCAGTGTCCAGTCCGGGACAGGGCCGACTGCCTTC. This gives the protein CASSVQSGTGPTAF. Full variable domain (rest looked up from reference TRBV2 and TRBJ1-2): EPEVTQTPSHQVTQMGQEVILRCVPISNHLYFYWYRQILGQKVEFLVSFYNNEISEKSEIFDDQFSVERPDGSNFTLKIRSTKLEDSAMYFCASSVQSGTGPTAFGSGTRLTVV.

The V call is TRBV30, the J call TRBJ1-5; D unresolved. Trimming shortened V by 2 bases and J by 0 bases, and 8 bases separated the two germline ends. The germline gives CDR1 GTSNPN, CDR2 SVGIG (reference sequence). This CDR3 has 14 residues. The CDR3 reads CAWSLVSSNQPQHF. The DNA of the CDR3 is TGTGCCTGGAGTTTGGTCTCTAGCAATCAGCCCCAGCATTTT.

The chain recombines TRBV27 with TRBJ2-5; D gene uncertain. Per germline, CDR1 MNHEY and CDR2 SMNVEV (reference sequence). The V end was cut by 2 bases, the J end by 10 bases, with 14 bases between. The length of the CDR3 is 13 residues. The CDR3 DNA follows: TGTGCCAGCAGTTTAGAATTTTGGGGTATCCAGTACTTC. Residues: CASSLEFWGIQYF.

V usage is TRBV19 and J usage is TRBJ1-2; no clear D. Trimming removed 0 bases at V and 4 bases at J, with 9 bases between. The CDR3 is 14 amino acids. CDR1 and CDR2 from the germline V gene are LNHDA and SQIVND (reference sequence). CDR3: CASSIDRSGYGYTF. The CDR3 nucleotides read TGTGCCAGTAGTATAGATAGGTCTGGCTATGGCTACACCTTC.

This chain joins TRBV5-6 and TRBJ2-1; tentatively, D is TRBD2 (6 bases). The V gene lost 1 base and the J gene lost 2 bases, with 16 bases spanning the gap. The CDR3 covers 17 residues. The germline V gene has CDR1 SGHDT and CDR2 YYEEEE. DNA of the CDR3: TGTGCCAGCAGCTTGTGGTACGGGGGAGGTACCTACAATGAGCAGTTCTTC. Amino acids: CASSLWYGGGTYNEQFF.

The V call is TRBV30, the J call TRBJ1-1; D unclear. In germline, CDR1 is GTSNPN, CDR2 SVGIG (reference sequence). The CDR3 is 11 amino acids. The germline V and J ends were trimmed by 3 bases and 4 bases, with 6 bases remaining between them. The CDR3 spells CAWRIGTEAFF. DNA of the CDR3: TGTGCCTGGAGAATCGGCACTGAAGCTTTCTTT.

This chain connects TRBV5-1 to TRBJ2-1; no firm D call. Germline CDR1 and CDR2: SGHRS and YFSETQ. The V and J ends lost 1 base and 8 bases respectively, with 10 bases between them. The CDR3 runs to 13 residues. CDR3 sequence: CASSLTAGYEQFF. The CDR3 nucleotides read TGCGCCAGCAGCTTGACGGCCGGATATGAGCAGTTCTTC.

The chain links TRBV7-8 to TRBJ2-3, with D hard to call. The CDR3 has 13 residues. Germline CDR1 reads SGHVS; CDR2 reads FQNEAQ. V was pared by 5 bases and J by 4 bases, with 10 bases between. CDR3 sequence: CASSGPSPDTQYF. The DNA for the CDR3 is TGTGCCAGCAGCGGACCTTCCCCAGATACGCAGTATTTT. The full variable domain, rest sourced from reference TRBV7-8 and TRBJ2-3, is GAGVSQSPRYKVAKRGQDVALRCDPISGHVSLFWYQQALGQGPEFLTYFQNEAQLDKSGLPSDRFFAERPEGSVSTLKIQRTQQEDSAVYLCASSGPSPDTQYFGPGTRLTVL.

The CDR3 DNA sequence: TGTGCCAGCAGTAGGTACACCGGGGAGCTGTTTTTT. It codes for CASSRYTGELFF. The chain recombines TRBV2 with TRBJ2-2, with D hard to call. V gave up 5 bases and J gave up 3 bases, with 4 bases separating them. The CDR3 length is 12 residues. Per germline, CDR1 SNHLY and CDR2 FYNNEI.

V usage is TRBV19 and J usage is TRBJ1-1; weak D call: TRBD1 (5 bases). CDR3 length: 13 residues. CDR1 is LNHDA, CDR2 SQIVND, per germline (reference sequence). As DNA, the CDR3 is TGTGCTACGCGACAGCAGATACGATTTGAAGCTTTCTTT. Protein sequence: CATRQQIRFEAFF.

The chain couples TRBV27 to TRBJ2-5; 12 nucleotides agree with TRBD2. The V gene's germline CDR1 is MNHEY and CDR2 SMNVEV (reference sequence). CDR3 length: 15 amino acids. Trimming at V came to 10 bases and at J to 4 bases, leaving 10 bases not matched to a gene. CDR3 bases: TGTGCCATTCCGACTAGCGGGAGCGGTAGAGAGACCCAGTACTTC. It encodes CAIPTSGSGRETQYF.

There are a few counts of this clone. This rearrangement joins TRBV5-5 to TRBJ2-1; TRBD2 matches 9 bases. The CDR3 contains 15 residues. The V and J ends lost 0 bases and 6 bases, in that order; junction bases with no gene match: 4. CDR1 is SGHKS, CDR2 YYEKEE, per germline (reference sequence). The CDR3 loop reads CASSLVASGVNEQFF. The CDR3 nucleotides are TGTGCCAGCAGCTTGGTCGCTAGCGGGGTCAATGAGCAGTTCTTC.